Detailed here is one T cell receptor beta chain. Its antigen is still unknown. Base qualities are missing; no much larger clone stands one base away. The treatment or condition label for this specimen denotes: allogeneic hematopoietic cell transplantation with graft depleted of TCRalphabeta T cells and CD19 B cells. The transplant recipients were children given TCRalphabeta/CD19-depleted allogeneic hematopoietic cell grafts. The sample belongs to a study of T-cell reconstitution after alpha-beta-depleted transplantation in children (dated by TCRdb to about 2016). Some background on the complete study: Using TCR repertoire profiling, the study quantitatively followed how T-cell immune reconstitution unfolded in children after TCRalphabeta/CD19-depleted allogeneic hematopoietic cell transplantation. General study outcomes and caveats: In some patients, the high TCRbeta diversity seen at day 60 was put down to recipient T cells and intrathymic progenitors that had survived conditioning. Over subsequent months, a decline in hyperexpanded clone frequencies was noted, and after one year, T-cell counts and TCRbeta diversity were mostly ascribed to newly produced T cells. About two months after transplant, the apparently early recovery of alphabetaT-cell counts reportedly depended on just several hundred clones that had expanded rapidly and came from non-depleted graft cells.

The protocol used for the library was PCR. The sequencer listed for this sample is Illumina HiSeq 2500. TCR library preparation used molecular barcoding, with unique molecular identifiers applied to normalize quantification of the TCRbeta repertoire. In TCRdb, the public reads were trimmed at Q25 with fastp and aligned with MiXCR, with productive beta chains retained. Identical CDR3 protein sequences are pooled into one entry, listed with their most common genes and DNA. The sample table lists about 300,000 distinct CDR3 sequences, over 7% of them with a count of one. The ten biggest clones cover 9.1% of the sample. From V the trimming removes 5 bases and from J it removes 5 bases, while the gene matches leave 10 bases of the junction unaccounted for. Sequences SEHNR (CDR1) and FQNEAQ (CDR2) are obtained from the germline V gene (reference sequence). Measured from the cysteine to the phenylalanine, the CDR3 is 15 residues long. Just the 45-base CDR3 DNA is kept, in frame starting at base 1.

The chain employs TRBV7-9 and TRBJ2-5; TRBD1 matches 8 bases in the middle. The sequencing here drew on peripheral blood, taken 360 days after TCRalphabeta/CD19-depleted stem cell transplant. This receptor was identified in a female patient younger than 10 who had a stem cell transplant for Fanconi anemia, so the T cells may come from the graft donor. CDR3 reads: CASSARQGRRETQYF. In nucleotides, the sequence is TGTGCCAGCAGCGCTCGACAGGGGAGAAGGGAGACCCAGTACTTC.